A single sample is the source of the 14 T cell receptor beta chains below, sequenced in a study of T-cell reconstitution after alpha-beta-depleted transplantation in children. Unique molecular identifiers were used to barcode this TCRbeta library. TCRdb independently ran MiXCR on the PCR reads; one entry per CDR3 protein. The sample holds about 240,000 distinct CDR3 sequences, roughly a quarter seen once. Material: PBMCs, obtained before TCRalphabeta/CD19-depleted stem cell transplant. Every receptor here comes from a girl aged 2 to 9 with Fanconi anemia, due to receive a stem cell transplant.

This clonotype was seen many times. This chain links TRBV7-2 with TRBJ2-7; unclear D gene. The CDR3 covers 13 residues. CDR1 SGHTA and CDR2 FQGNSA come from the germline V gene. Trimming cost V 4 bases and J 2 bases, with 9 bases left between them. The DNA for the CDR3 is TGTGCCAGCAGCTCCCCGCCTACCTACGAGCAGTACTTC. It encodes CASSSPPTYEQYF.

DNA of the CDR3: TGTGCCAGTTACACCGACGGGACCTCCTACAATGAGCAGTTCTTC. This codes for CASYTDGTSYNEQFF. This sequence joins TRBV12-3 or TRBV12-4 and TRBJ2-1; D is perhaps TRBD1 or TRBD2 (5 bases each). The CDR3 has 15 amino acids. Trimming shortened V by 9 bases and J by 0 bases, and 15 bases separated the two germline ends.

The CDR3 is CASSPPRPGSYEQYF. CDR3 bases: TGTGCCAGCTCACCACCTAGACCGGGCTCCTACGAGCAGTACTTC. This chain uses TRBV18 with TRBJ2-7; D not certain. The CDR3 has 15 residues. Germline lookup yields CDR1 KGHSH and CDR2 LQKENI. Between the trimmed V and J ends, which lost 0 bases and 0 bases, there was a span of 9 bases.

This clonotype was seen ten or more times. The chain has TRBV6-5 and TRBJ2-3; TRBD2 aligns across 7 bases. The CDR3 spans 16 residues. The germline V gene encodes CDR1 MNHEY and CDR2 SVGAGI. V lost 0 bases to trimming and J lost 4 bases; unmatched junction nucleotides: 7. The CDR3: CASSYSRRESADTQYF. For the CDR3, the DNA is TGTGCCAGCAGTTACTCAAGGCGGGAGAGCGCAGATACGCAGTATTTT.

The gene calls are TRBV7-2 and TRBJ2-7, with TRBD2 matching over 9 bases. This CDR3 region has 16 residues. V dropped 2 bases and J dropped 2; count of bases not matched to a gene: 7. CDR1 is SGHTA, CDR2 FQGNSA, per germline. This chain's CDR3 is CTSSLFSGGTTYEQYF. CDR3 nucleotides: TGTACCAGCAGCTTATTCAGCGGGGGGACGACCTACGAGCAGTACTTC.

This clonotype was observed a few times. The chain links TRBV29-1 to TRBJ1-1, with D uncertain. The CDR3 spans 12 residues. CDR1 is SQVTM, CDR2 ANQGSEA, per germline. V dropped 3 bases and J dropped 0 bases, with 5 bases sitting between them. For the CDR3, the DNA is TGCAGCGTTGATCCGATGAACACTGAAGCTTTCTTT. It yields the protein CSVDPMNTEAFF.

This clonotype was detected a few times. The gene calls are TRBV19 and TRBJ2-4; D gene ambiguous. Trimming took off 6 bases at V and 3 bases at J, with 6 bases between the two ends. The germline V gene has CDR1 LNHDA and CDR2 SQIVND (reference sequence). The CDR3 is 12 residues long. CDR3 coding DNA: TGTGCCAGTAGAGCTGGCAAAAACATTCAGTACTTC. Its protein product is CASRAGKNIQYF.

The chain couples TRBV5-1 to TRBJ2-7; 8 positions agree with TRBD1. Per the germline V gene, CDR1 is SGHRS and CDR2 is YFSETQ. V lost 2 bases to trimming and J lost 7 bases; unmatched junction nucleotides: 8. The CDR3 consists of 14 residues. The CDR3 DNA follows: TGCGCCAGCAGCTTAAGGACAGGGCTCTGGGAGCAGTACTTC. Protein: CASSLRTGLWEQYF.

This clonotype appeared a few times. The rearrangement uses TRBV5-1 and TRBJ2-7, with 7 nucleotides matching TRBD2. CDR3 length: 14 amino acids. Per the germline V gene, CDR1 is SGHRS and CDR2 is YFSETQ. The trim removed 2 bases at V and 4 bases at J, leaving 6 bases unmatched. CDR3 coding DNA: TGCGCCAGCAGCTTTACGGCGGGAGATTACGAGCAGTACTTC. It codes for CASSFTAGDYEQYF.

This clonotype was counted many times. The chain links TRBV10-3 to TRBJ1-1; D ambiguous. CDR3 size: 13 residues. Per the germline V gene, CDR1 is ENHRY and CDR2 is SYGVKD. Deletions cut 6 bases from V and 0 bases from J, with 8 bases between. Here the CDR3 reads CAIRETVNTEAFF. CDR3 bases: TGTGCCATCAGGGAAACAGTGAACACTGAAGCTTTCTTT.

There are many counts of this clonotype. The V call is TRBV6-1, the J call TRBJ2-7; 10 bases map to TRBD2. The CDR3 is 14 amino acids. Germline CDR1 reads MNHNS; CDR2 reads SASEGT. V dropped 6 bases and J dropped 1; count of bases not matched to a gene: 3. DNA for the CDR3: TGTGCCAGCAGAGCGGGGGGGCGATCCTACGAGCAGTACTTC. Amino acid sequence: CASRAGGRSYEQYF.

This clonotype has a handful of counts. The J gene is TRBJ2-1, the V gene TRBV11-2; 13 nucleotides line up with TRBD2. The CDR3 spans 18 residues. V trimming: 5 bases; J trimming: 4 bases; junction bases outside the gene matches: 11. In germline, CDR1 is SGHAT, CDR2 FQNNGV. This CDR3 reads CASSQQIILAGGYNEQFF. As DNA, the CDR3 is TGTGCCAGCAGCCAACAGATCATACTAGCGGGGGGGTACAATGAGCAGTTCTTC.

Points on this clonotype: This could be a read error, since a much larger clone is one nucleotide away. This chain's CDR3 is CPISEPSGRSNNEQFF. CDR3 in DNA: TGTCCCATCAGTGAGCCTAGCGGGAGGAGTAACAATGAGCAGTTCTTC. The chain carries TRBV10-3 and TRBJ2-1; 11 nucleotides line up with TRBD2. Germline CDR1 ENHRY, CDR2 SYGVKD. The CDR3 has 16 amino acids.

This sequence joins TRBV7-3 and TRBJ2-7; 7 nucleotides align to TRBD2. CDR1 SGHTA and CDR2 FQGTGA come from the germline V gene. This CDR3 spans 13 amino acids. J was trimmed by 5 bases and V by 1 base; bases with no gene match: 2. In DNA, the CDR3 is TGTGCCAGCAGCTTAATGGGGGGGAACGAGCAGTACTTC. Its translation: CASSLMGGNEQYF.